These T cell receptor beta chains were read from a single sample in a study of cytomegalovirus exposure and HLA in healthy donors. Clones were read by immunoSEQ multiplex PCR, and TCRdb kept only the in-frame ones, dropping some. This sample carries under 150,000 clones, about 80% of them seen once, and the ten largest clones take roughly 1.8%. The sequenced sample was PBMCs. The receptor source for this set is a woman aged 45-60 years in good health and CMV-seronegative. CDR3s include the opening cysteine and the closing phenylalanine or tryptophan. The D gene is left open where the match is weak. For some rows the clone size is stated as once, few or many, or as a class when expanded; others skip it.

j_call clone_size d_call v_call cdr3_nt cdr3_aa
TRBJ2-3 few TRBD2 TRBV29-1 TGCAGCGTTGCCTCACCCGGGAGGTCGCACACAGATACGCAGTATTTT CSVASPGRSHTDTQYF
TRBJ1-1 . . TRBV5-1 TGCGCCAGCAGCTTGCAATCGTGGAGTAACACTGAAGCTTTCTTT CASSLQSWSNTEAFF
TRBJ1-2 once TRBD1 TRBV30 TGTGCCTGGACAACCTTCTCAGGGGGCGGCTACACCTTC CAWTTFSGGGYTF
TRBJ1-5 . TRBD1 TRBV7-2 TGTGCCAGCAGCTTCGACAGTCAGGGGGGTGTTGGTCAGCCCCAGCATTTT CASSFDSQGGVGQPQHF
TRBJ2-7 . . TRBV5-1 TGCGCCAGCAGCTTGGAGGGGCAGGGTACCAGCGAGCAGTACTTC CASSLEGQGTSEQYF
TRBJ1-1 . . TRBV28 TGTGCCAGCAAAGCGGCAGAGAACACTGAAGCTTTCTTT CASKAAENTEAFF
TRBJ2-2 . TRBD2 TRBV4-3 TGCGCCAGCAGCCAAGGGCTAGCGGGAGTAGCTGGGGAGCTGTTTTTT CASSQGLAGVAGELFF
TRBJ1-6 . . TRBV15 TGTGCCACCAGCAGAGCGTCAGGGTTCTATAATTCACCCCTCCACTTT CATSRASGFYNSPLHF
TRBJ1-5 . TRBD1 TRBV28 TGTGCCAGCAGAGGGGGTGGAGGACAGGGCAATCAGCCCCAGCATTTT CASRGGGGQGNQPQHF
TRBJ2-3 . . TRBV2 TGTGCCAGCAGTGAAGCGCACCTAGCCCACAGCACAGATACGCAGTATTTT CASSEAHLAHSTDTQYF
TRBJ2-1 once TRBD1 TRBV27 TGTGCCAGCAGTAGTCTCGCCGGGACAGACTATAATGAGCAGTTCTTC CASSSLAGTDYNEQFF
TRBJ2-2 . . TRBV29-1 TGCAGCGTTGTTTCTGCGAACACCGGGGAGCTGTTTTTT CSVVSANTGELFF
TRBJ2-7 . TRBD2 TRBV29-1 TGCAGCGTTGTCGGGACTAGCGGGAGTATTCTCCCTACCTACGAGCAGTACTTC CSVVGTSGSILPTYEQYF
TRBJ2-1 . TRBD1 TRBV5-8 TGTGCCAGCAGCTCCAATGGGACAGGGAACAAATCCCCATACAATGAGCAGTTCTTC CASSSNGTGNKSPYNEQFF
TRBJ1-2 . . TRBV12-1 TGTGCCAGCAGCTCCCCAGGGGGTAGGAACTATGGCTACACCTTC CASSSPGGRNYGYTF
TRBJ2-6 . TRBD1 TRBV7-8 TGTGCCAGCAGCCACAGGGGTAGTCTCTCTGGGGCCAACGTCCTGACTTTC CASSHRGSLSGANVLTF
TRBJ1-1 . . TRBV19 TGTGCCAGTAGTATAGATCATACAGGGACGGGAATGAACACTGAAGCTTTCTTT CASSIDHTGTGMNTEAFF
TRBJ2-2 . TRBD2 TRBV11-2 TGTGCCAGCAGCTTAGTAGCGGGAGGTGGGACCGGGGAGCTGTTTTTT CASSLVAGGGTGELFF
TRBJ2-1 . TRBD2 TRBV5-1 TGCGCCAGCAGCCCGGATATTAGCGGGAGTGGTTATGAGCAGTTCTTC CASSPDISGSGYEQFF
TRBJ2-1 . TRBD2 TRBV7-2 TGTGCCAGCAGCCAAACTAGCGGGAGGGCCAAAGAGCAGTTCTTC CASSQTSGRAKEQFF
TRBJ2-5 . TRBD1 TRBV11-2 TGTGCCAGCAGCCCACAGGGGTATTCGGAGACCCAGTACTTC CASSPQGYSETQYF
TRBJ1-1 few TRBD1 TRBV15 TGTGCCACCAGCAGACCGTCACAGGGGATCACTGAAGCTTTCTTT CATSRPSQGITEAFF
TRBJ2-5 . TRBD1 TRBV7-2 TGTGCCAGCAGCTTCCAACAGGGGACAGAGACCCAGTACTTC CASSFQQGTETQYF
TRBJ2-1 . . TRBV5-1 TGCGCCAGCAGCTTTCCTCGGGGCTCCTACAATGAGCAGTTCTTC CASSFPRGSYNEQFF
TRBJ1-5 few TRBD1 TRBV15 TGTGCCACCAGCAGAGGGACAGGGGTTGGTCAGCCCCAGCATTTT CATSRGTGVGQPQHF
TRBJ1-1 . TRBD1 TRBV7-2 TGTGCCAGCAGCACCCGGACAGGGGAAGGAAACACTGAAGCTTTCTTT CASSTRTGEGNTEAFF
TRBJ2-5 . . TRBV19 TGTGCCAGTAGTATCATTAGTCAAGAGACCCAGTACTTC CASSIISQETQYF
TRBJ2-7 . . TRBV10-3 TGTGCCATCAGTGGGTCCTTCCTCCGGTCCTACGAGCAGTACTTC CAISGSFLRSYEQYF
TRBJ2-5 few . TRBV9 TGTGCCAGCAGCGTAGCTCTACTAGAGACCCAGTACTTC CASSVALLETQYF
TRBJ1-5 few . TRBV20-1 TGCAGTGCAGCTAGCAATCAGCCCCAGAATTTT CSAASNQPQNF
TRBJ2-4 . TRBD2 TRBV30 TGTGCCTGGAGCACGACTAGCGGAAACAAAAACATTCAGTACTTC CAWSTTSGNKNIQYF
TRBJ1-3 . . TRBV27 TGTGCCAGCAGTTTAAGGGGACTAGGAGGAAACACCATATATTTT CASSLRGLGGNTIYF
TRBJ1-1 . . TRBV18 TGTGCCAGCTCACCACTTAGGGGGTACACTGAAGCTTTCTTT CASSPLRGYTEAFF
TRBJ2-1 . . TRBV6-5 TGTGCCAGCAGTTACGTCCCTAGCGTAGGATACAATGAGCAGTTCTTC CASSYVPSVGYNEQFF
TRBJ2-3 . TRBD2 TRBV5-4 TGTGCCAGCAGCACCGGGACTAGCGGCCGAGGGGAGGATACGCAGTATTTT CASSTGTSGRGEDTQYF
TRBJ2-4 . TRBD1 TRBV5-1 TGCGCCAGCAGCACCACTGGACAGGGGGCAGCGAACATTCAGTACTTC CASSTTGQGAANIQYF
TRBJ1-3 . TRBD1 TRBV14 TGTGCCAGCAGTCACTCGGGACAGGGAGGAAACACCATATATTTT CASSHSGQGGNTIYF
TRBJ2-7 . TRBD2 TRBV6-6 TGTGCCAGCAGTTACTCGGGTAGCGGGAGGTGCGAGCAGTACTTC CASSYSGSGRCEQYF
TRBJ1-2 . . TRBV30 TGTGCCTGGAGTGCCCACGGACAATACTATGGCTACACCTTC CAWSAHGQYYGYTF
TRBJ2-3 . TRBD1 TRBV7-3 TGTGCCAGCAGTCGGACAGGGGGTACGGATACGCAGTATTTT CASSRTGGTDTQYF
TRBJ1-4 . . TRBV4-1 TGCGCCAGCAGCCAAAACGGACACGTTAATGAAAAACTGTTTTTT CASSQNGHVNEKLFF